This entry concerns a single TCR beta chain. The sample is drawn from a study of blood T cell repertoires in COVID-19. Across the study: Both acute and convalescent COVID-19 samples were obtained from the United States, Italy and Spain. Sample material is recorded as cDNA or gDNA derived from T cells, B-cell-depleted T cells, or PBMCs.

Germline assignment: CDR1 KGHSH and CDR2 LQKENI. This CDR3 is built from 14 residues. Deletions cut 3 bases from V and 3 bases from J, with 10 bases between. Authors' analysis steps: Estimates of nucleated cell counts were drawn from the amplification of reference gene primers. Sequencing was performed with immunoSEQ multiplex PCR; in TCRdb, only in-frame clones are kept and a portion is missing. From that table come the V and J calls and clone size; the DNA was used to work out D and trimming. The data hold 150,000 to 160,000 clones, with 91% observed a single time. Material for sequencing was peripheral blood. The TCR sequence derives from a man over 45 with acute or convalescent COVID-19. The chain uses TRBV18 and TRBJ2-3, with D tentatively TRBD1 (6 bases). CDR3 nucleotides: TGTGCCAGCTCACCGGACAGTACTACAGATACGCAGTATTTT. Its translation: CASSPDSTTDTQYF.